Listed below are T cell receptor beta chains from one sample, sequenced in a study of T cell repertoires in cytomegalovirus infection. TCRdb reanalysed the reads using MiXCR and keeps one entry per CDR3 protein. The sample lists some 320,000 distinct CDR3 sequences; around 9.5% were seen once. Sequencing was done on a sample of PBMCs. The receptors were gathered from a human donor in good health (CMV status not recorded). Some clones in this sample may be carry-over from other donors' samples. CDR3s include the opening cysteine and the closing phenylalanine or tryptophan. The D gene is left open where the match is weak. A row's size may be missing; if present it is once, few, many or a size class.

d_gene,len,j_gene,abundance,v_gene,CDR3aa,CDR3nt
-,10,TRBJ2-4,-,TRBV7-9,CASSDRLLDF,TGTGCCAGCAGCGACCGACTATTGGACTTC
TRBD1,14,TRBJ2-7,-,TRBV7-6,CASSYAGTGYEQYF,TGTGCCAGCAGCTACGCCGGGACAGGGTACGAGCAGTACTTC
TRBD2,14,TRBJ2-3,many,TRBV7-2,CASSPSGGAGTQYF,TGTGCCAGCAGCCCTAGCGGGGGGGCCGGTACGCAGTATTTT
-,14,TRBJ2-4,few,TRBV6-2/TRBV6-3,CASSYSRGFDIQYF,TGTGCCAGCAGTTACTCGAGGGGCTTTGACATTCAGTACTTC
-,15,TRBJ1-5,-,TRBV7-9,CASSRGTDSNQPQHF,TGTGCCAGCAGCCGAGGTACAGATAGCAATCAGCCCCAGCATTTT
-,15,TRBJ1-5,-,TRBV7-2,CASSTRDTRTQPQHF,TGTGCCAGCAGTACTCGGGACACTAGGACTCAGCCCCAGCATTTT
-,13,TRBJ2-7,few,TRBV5-1,CASSLTDRYEQYF,TGCGCCAGCAGCTTGACAGACCGCTACGAGCAGTACTTC
TRBD1,14,TRBJ2-7,many,TRBV7-2,CASSPQGALDEQYF,TGTGCCAGCAGCCCACAGGGGGCGCTTGATGAGCAGTACTTC
-,15,TRBJ1-2,-,TRBV5-6,CASSPDAVNHYGYTF,TGTGCCAGCAGCCCTGACGCGGTCAACCACTATGGCTACACCTTC
-,15,TRBJ2-2,many,TRBV12-3/TRBV12-4,CASSSRGGGTGELFF,TGTGCCAGCAGTTCTCGAGGGGGTGGCACCGGGGAGCTGTTTTTT
TRBD2,14,TRBJ2-1,many,TRBV20-1,CSANLAGGTNEQFF,TGCAGTGCAAACCTAGCGGGGGGCACCAATGAGCAGTTCTTC
-,12,TRBJ2-5,few,TRBV20-1,CSAQPGSETQYF,TGCAGTGCTCAACCAGGGTCAGAGACCCAGTACTTC
-,13,TRBJ1-1,-,TRBV7-4,CASSPKGNAEAFF,TGTGCCAGCAGCCCGAAAGGGAACGCTGAAGCTTTCTTT
-,14,TRBJ1-3,many,TRBV6-2/TRBV6-3,CASSYGQSGNTIYF,TGTGCCAGCAGTTACGGACAGTCTGGAAACACCATATATTTT
-,15,TRBJ2-1,-,TRBV27,CASSAPRGLYNEQFF,TGTGCCAGCAGCGCACCCCGGGGTCTCTACAATGAGCAGTTCTTC
TRBD2,15,TRBJ2-1,many,TRBV7-2,CASSPTSGRANEQFF,TGTGCCAGCAGCCCAACTAGCGGGAGGGCCAATGAGCAGTTCTTC
TRBD2,18,TRBJ2-5,many,TRBV7-2,CASSLLRGPSGSQETQYF,TGTGCCAGCAGCTTATTGCGAGGGCCTAGCGGGAGTCAAGAGACCCAGTACTTC
-,15,TRBJ2-7,many,TRBV7-2,CASSLARGMTDEQYF,TGTGCCAGCAGCTTAGCTAGGGGAATGACTGATGAGCAGTACTTC
-,13,TRBJ2-7,few,TRBV7-8,CASSLVASSEQYF,TGTGCCAGCAGCTTAGTGGCTAGCTCCGAGCAGTACTTC
-,13,TRBJ2-6,-,TRBV29-1,CSPLYSGANVLTF,TGCAGCCCCTTATACTCTGGGGCCAACGTCCTGACTTTC
TRBD2,15,TRBJ2-1,-,TRBV24-1,CATSEVAGGYNEQFF,TGTGCCACCAGTGAAGTAGCGGGAGGTTACAATGAGCAGTTCTTC
-,16,TRBJ1-3,many,TRBV11-2,CASSRDPATSGNTIYF,TGTGCCAGCAGCAGGGACCCTGCGACCTCTGGAAACACCATATATTTT
TRBD1,16,TRBJ2-7,-,TRBV30,CAWIPQGTGLYYEQYF,TGTGCCTGGATCCCGCAAGGGACAGGGCTCTACTACGAGCAGTACTTC
-,15,TRBJ2-7,many,TRBV7-9,CASSSDRTVVHEQYF,TGTGCCAGCAGCTCTGACCGGACAGTCGTCCACGAGCAGTACTTC
TRBD1,14,TRBJ2-3,many,TRBV7-2,CASSPGQGRDTQYF,TGTGCCAGCAGCCCTGGACAGGGAAGAGATACGCAGTATTTT
TRBD1,14,TRBJ1-5,few,TRBV20-1,CSARTRGLGQPQHF,TGCAGTGCTAGAACCAGGGGGCTGGGTCAGCCCCAGCATTTT